Shown below are 8 T cell receptor beta chains from a single sample sequenced in a study of blood T cell repertoires in COVID-19. This table comes from immunoSEQ multiplex PCR, and its TCRdb copy is limited to in-frame clones, with some not included. The data contain 100,000 to 120,000 clones, 87% of them singletons. The specimen sequenced was peripheral blood. Receptors were obtained from a human donor in a cohort sampled during active COVID-19.

This chain connects TRBV6-5 to TRBJ2-5; possibly TRBD2 for D (6 bases). V dropped 7 bases and J dropped 1 base, with 13 bases sitting between them. The CDR3 is 14 residues long. Germline V CDR1 and CDR2: MNHEY, SVGAGI. In DNA form, the CDR3 reads TGTGCCAGCACCCGACTAGGGTCCCAAGAGACCCAGTACTTC. As protein: CASTRLGSQETQYF.

This chain connects TRBV28 to TRBJ2-7; possible D gene TRBD1, 5 bases. CDR1 and CDR2 from the germline V gene are MDHEN and SYDVKM. The CDR3 loop spans 13 amino acids. Deletions cut 6 bases from V and 3 bases from J, with 12 bases between. The CDR3 sequence is CASSKDNRYEQYF. DNA for the CDR3: TGTGCCAGCAGCAAGGACAACCGCTACGAGCAGTACTTC. The full variable domain, with the rest looked up from reference TRBV28 and TRBJ2-7, is DVKVTQSSRYLVKRTGEKVFLECVQDMDHENMFWYRQDPGLGLRLIYFSYDVKMKEKGDIPEGYSVSREKKERFSLILESASTNQTSMYLCASSKDNRYEQYFGPGTRLTVT.

This clone was counted ten times or more. This chain uses TRBV14 with TRBJ2-5; maybe TRBD1 (5 bases). V was trimmed by 3 bases and J by 5 bases, leaving 19 bases between them. There are 16 residues in the CDR3. Per germline, CDR1 SGHDN and CDR2 FVKESK. In nucleotides, the CDR3 is TGTGCCAGCAGCCACCCGCGGAACTCCAGGGTGGAGACCCAGTACTTC. Protein product: CASSHPRNSRVETQYF. Full variable domain (remainder filled in from reference TRBV14 and TRBJ2-5): EAGVTQFPSHSVIEKGQTVTLRCDPISGHDNLYWYRRVMGKEIKFLLHFVKESKQDESGMPNNRFLAERTGGTYSTLKVQPAELEDSGVYFCASSHPRNSRVETQYFGPGTRLLVL.

This chain connects TRBV7-2 to TRBJ1-6, with 8 nucleotides matching TRBD1. Germline V gives CDR1 SGHTA, CDR2 FQGNSA. The V gene end was trimmed by 3 bases and the J gene end by 10 bases; junction bases not matched to a gene: 11. The CDR3 runs 16 residues. CDR3 bases: TGTGCCAGCAGCTTCTCCGGTGGACAGGGAAAATCACCCCTCCACTTT. Translation gives CASSFSGGQGKSPLHF.

The chain carries TRBV6-5 and TRBJ1-1; 8 nucleotides agree with TRBD1. The CDR3 contains 16 residues. Looked up from germline, CDR1 is MNHEY and CDR2 is SVGAGI. With V trimmed by 0 bases and J by 5 bases, 8 bases remained unmatched. This CDR3 reads CASSYSWQGAPTEAFF. In DNA, the CDR3 is TGTGCCAGCAGTTACTCTTGGCAGGGGGCGCCGACTGAAGCTTTCTTT.

This chain joins TRBV7-3 and TRBJ2-2, with 7 positions matching TRBD2. Germline V CDR1 and CDR2: SGHTA, FQGTGA. This CDR3 spans 16 amino acids. Germline trimming cut 4 bases from V and 7 bases from J; bases unmatched to any gene: 12. The CDR3 sequence is CASSSPGGGAFGELFF. The CDR3 coding sequence is TGTGCCAGCAGCTCCCCCGGGGGAGGGGCTTTCGGGGAGCTGTTTTTT.

The chain employs TRBV30 and TRBJ1-5; tentative D call: TRBD1 (6 bases). The CDR3 runs to 14 residues. The V and J ends lost 3 bases and 4 bases respectively, with 13 bases between them. In germline, CDR1 is GTSNPN, CDR2 SVGIG (reference sequence). The CDR3 protein is CAWSSGHSNQPQHF. The CDR3 DNA is TGTGCCTGGAGCTCGGGACACTCAAATCAGCCCCAGCATTTT.

The chain has TRBV6-5 and TRBJ2-5, with 11 bases matching TRBD1. CDR1 is MNHEY and CDR2 is SVGAGI in the germline V gene. The CDR3 sequence is 16 residues long. Unmatched junction bases numbered 3, after V lost 0 bases and J lost 3 bases. The CDR3 DNA follows: TGTGCCAGCAGTTACTCTGGGACAGGGGGGGAAGAGACCCAGTACTTC. The encoded protein is CASSYSGTGGEETQYF.